This T cell receptor beta chain was documented in a study of blood T cell repertoires in COVID-19. About the study: Spain, Italy and the United States supplied samples that represented acute and convalescent COVID-19. Nucleic acid was either cDNA or gDNA, and it came from T cells, B-cell-depleted T cells, or PBMCs.

Under the authors' procedure: Reference gene primers were amplified, and this amplification served to estimate nucleated cell counts. Profiling relied on immunoSEQ multiplex PCR, and the TCRdb table lists in-frame clones only, not all of them. The DNA was the basis for D and trimming; V, J and clone size are from that table. Of some 240,000 clones in the sample, 70% to 85% were seen once. Trimming removed 4 bases from V and 6 bases from J, with 12 bases in between. The CDR3 has 14 residues. The germline gives CDR1 MNHNY, CDR2 SVGAGI (reference sequence). The material sequenced was peripheral blood. This clonotype was sampled from a woman aged 40-49 years who had recovered from COVID-19. The chain has TRBV6-6 and TRBJ2-2; tentatively, D is TRBD2 (5 bases). The CDR3 sequence: CASSFTTSSGELFF. CDR3 nucleotide sequence: TGTGCCAGCAGTTTTACCACTAGTTCCGGGGAGCTGTTTTTT.